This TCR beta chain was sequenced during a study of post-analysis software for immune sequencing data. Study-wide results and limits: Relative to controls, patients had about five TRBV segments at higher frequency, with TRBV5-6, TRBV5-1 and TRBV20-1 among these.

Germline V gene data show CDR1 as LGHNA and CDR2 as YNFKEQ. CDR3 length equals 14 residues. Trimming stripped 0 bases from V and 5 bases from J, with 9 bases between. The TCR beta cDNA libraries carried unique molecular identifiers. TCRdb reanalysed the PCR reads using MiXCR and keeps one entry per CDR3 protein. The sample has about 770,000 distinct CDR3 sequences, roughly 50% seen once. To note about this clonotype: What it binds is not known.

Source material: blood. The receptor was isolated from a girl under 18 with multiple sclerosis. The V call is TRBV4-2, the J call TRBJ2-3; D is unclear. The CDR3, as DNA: TGTGCCAGCAGCCAAGAAACCACCCGAGATACGCAGTATTTT. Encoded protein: CASSQETTRDTQYF.